This TCR beta chain is drawn from a study of T cells in Graves' hyperthyroidism and ophthalmopathy. CDR3 length equals 14 residues. Germline values: CDR1 SEHNR, CDR2 FQNEAQ (reference sequence). Trimming at V came to 5 bases and at J to 6 bases, leaving 7 bases not matched to a gene. Study observations and caveats: Blood held most thyroid clonotypes expanded above 0.001 frequency. Stable hyperthyroidism was separated from ophthalmopathy by a model based on 13 V-J features.

Amplified regions were TCR beta CDR3 sequences from RNA transcripts. The HTBI set primed first-round TCR CDR3 RT-PCR. TCRdb re-derived calls from the multiplex PCR reads in MiXCR, one entry per CDR3 protein. The sample lists hundreds of thousands of distinct CDR3 sequences, 12% to 15% occurring once. It was 10 ml of fresh peripheral blood that supplied the PBMCs. This clonotype was picked up many times. Its antigen is currently unknown. Sequences were obtained from blood. V is TRBV7-9 and J is TRBJ2-5; 9 bases match TRBD1. The sequence derives from a woman between 18 and 29 years old with Graves' hyperthyroidism. The DNA of the CDR3 is TGTGCCAGCAGCCCCCAAGGGACAGGGCAGACCCAGTACTTC. Translation: CASSPQGTGQTQYF.